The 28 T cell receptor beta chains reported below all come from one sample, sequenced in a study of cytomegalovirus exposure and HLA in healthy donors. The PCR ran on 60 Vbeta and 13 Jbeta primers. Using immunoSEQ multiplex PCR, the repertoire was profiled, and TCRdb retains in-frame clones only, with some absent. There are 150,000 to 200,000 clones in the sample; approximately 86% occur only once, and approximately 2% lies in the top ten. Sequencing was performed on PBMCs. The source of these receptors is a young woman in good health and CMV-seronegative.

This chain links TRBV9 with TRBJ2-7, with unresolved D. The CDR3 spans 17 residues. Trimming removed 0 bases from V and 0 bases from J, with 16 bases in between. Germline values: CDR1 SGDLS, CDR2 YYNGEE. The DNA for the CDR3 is TGTGCCAGCAGCGTAGATATTGTCGGCTACAGCTCCTACGAGCAGTACTTC. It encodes CASSVDIVGYSSYEQYF.

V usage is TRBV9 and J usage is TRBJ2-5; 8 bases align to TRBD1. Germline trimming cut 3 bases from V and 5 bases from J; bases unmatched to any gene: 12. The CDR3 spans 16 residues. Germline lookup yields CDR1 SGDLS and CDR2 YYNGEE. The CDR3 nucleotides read TGTGCCAGCAGCGCTTTAGGGCAGGGGGCTGCCGAGACCCAGTACTTC. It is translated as CASSALGQGAAETQYF.

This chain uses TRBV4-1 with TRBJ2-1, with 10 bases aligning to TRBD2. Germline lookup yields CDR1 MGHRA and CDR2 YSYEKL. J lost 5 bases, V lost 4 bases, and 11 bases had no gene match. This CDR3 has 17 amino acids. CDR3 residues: CASSRRIGLAGDNEQFF. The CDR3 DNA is TGCGCCAGCAGCCGACGGATCGGCCTAGCGGGGGACAATGAGCAGTTCTTC.

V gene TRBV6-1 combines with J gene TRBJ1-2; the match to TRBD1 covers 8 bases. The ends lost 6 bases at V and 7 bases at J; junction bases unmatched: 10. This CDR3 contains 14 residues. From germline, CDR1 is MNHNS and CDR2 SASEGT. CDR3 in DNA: TGTGCCAGCAGCCCCGGACAGGGAATCTCTGGCTACACCTTC. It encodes CASSPGQGISGYTF.

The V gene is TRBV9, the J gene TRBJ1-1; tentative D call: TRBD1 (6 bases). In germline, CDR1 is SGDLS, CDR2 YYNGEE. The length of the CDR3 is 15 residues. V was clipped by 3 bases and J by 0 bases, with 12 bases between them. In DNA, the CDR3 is TGTGCCAGCAGCGAAACAGGGTTGGTGAACACTGAAGCTTTCTTT. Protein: CASSETGLVNTEAFF.

In DNA form, the CDR3 reads TGTGCCAGCGGGTCCCTAGCGGGGGGACCTAATGAGCAGTTCTTC. This codes for CASGSLAGGPNEQFF. This chain joins TRBV7-9 and TRBJ2-1; 11 bases line up with TRBD2. With V trimmed by 8 bases and J by 7 bases, 10 bases remained unmatched. The CDR3 extends over 15 amino acids. Germline V gene sequence: CDR1 SEHNR, CDR2 FQNEAQ (reference sequence).

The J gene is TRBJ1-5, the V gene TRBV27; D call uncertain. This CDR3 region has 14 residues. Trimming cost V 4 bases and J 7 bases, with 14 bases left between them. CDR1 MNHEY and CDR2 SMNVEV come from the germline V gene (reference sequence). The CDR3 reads CASSSFGLGQPQHF. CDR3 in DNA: TGTGCCAGCAGTTCCTTCGGACTTGGACAGCCCCAGCATTTT.

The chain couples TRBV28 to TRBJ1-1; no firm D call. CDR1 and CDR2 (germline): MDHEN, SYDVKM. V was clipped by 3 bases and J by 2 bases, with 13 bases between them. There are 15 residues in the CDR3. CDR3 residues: CASSFGNPGNTEAFF. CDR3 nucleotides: TGTGCCAGCAGTTTCGGTAACCCAGGTAACACTGAAGCTTTCTTT.

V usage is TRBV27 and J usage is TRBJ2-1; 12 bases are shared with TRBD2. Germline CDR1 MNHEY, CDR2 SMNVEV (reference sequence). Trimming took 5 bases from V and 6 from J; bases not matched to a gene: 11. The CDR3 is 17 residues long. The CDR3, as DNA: TGTGCCAGCAGTCCTATTCTAGCGGGAGGGCCCGGCAATGAGCAGTTCTTC. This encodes CASSPILAGGPGNEQFF.

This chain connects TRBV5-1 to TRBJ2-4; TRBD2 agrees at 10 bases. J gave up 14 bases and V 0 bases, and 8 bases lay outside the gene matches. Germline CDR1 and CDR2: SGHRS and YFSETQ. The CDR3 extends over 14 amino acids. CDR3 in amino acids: CASSLVSSGSRKYF. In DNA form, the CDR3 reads TGCGCCAGCAGCTTGGTTTCTAGCGGGAGCCGTAAGTACTTC.

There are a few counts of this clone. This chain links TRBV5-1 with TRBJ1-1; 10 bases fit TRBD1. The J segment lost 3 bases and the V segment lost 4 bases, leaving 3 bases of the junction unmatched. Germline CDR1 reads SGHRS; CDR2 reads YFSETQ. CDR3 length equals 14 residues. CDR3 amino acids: CASSTGTGDTEAFF. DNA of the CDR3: TGCGCCAGCAGCACCGGGACAGGGGACACTGAAGCTTTCTTT.

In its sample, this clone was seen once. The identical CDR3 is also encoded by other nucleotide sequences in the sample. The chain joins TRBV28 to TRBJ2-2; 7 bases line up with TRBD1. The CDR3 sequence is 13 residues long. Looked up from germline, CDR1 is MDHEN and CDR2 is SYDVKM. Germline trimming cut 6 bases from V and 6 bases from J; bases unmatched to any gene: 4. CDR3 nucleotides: TGTGCCAGCAGCCTGACAGGGCCCGGGGAGCTGTTTTTT. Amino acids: CASSLTGPGELFF.

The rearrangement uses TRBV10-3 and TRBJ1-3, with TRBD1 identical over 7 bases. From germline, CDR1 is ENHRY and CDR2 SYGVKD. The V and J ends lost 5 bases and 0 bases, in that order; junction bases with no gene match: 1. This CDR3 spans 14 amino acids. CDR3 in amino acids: CAISRDSSGNTIYF. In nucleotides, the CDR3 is TGTGCCATCAGTCGGGACAGCTCTGGAAACACCATATATTTT.

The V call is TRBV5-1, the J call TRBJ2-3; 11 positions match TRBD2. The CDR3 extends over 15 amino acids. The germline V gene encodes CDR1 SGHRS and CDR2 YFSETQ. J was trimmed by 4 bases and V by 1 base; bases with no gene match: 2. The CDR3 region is CASSLTSGGADTQYF. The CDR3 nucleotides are TGCGCCAGCAGCTTGACTAGCGGGGGAGCAGATACGCAGTATTTT.

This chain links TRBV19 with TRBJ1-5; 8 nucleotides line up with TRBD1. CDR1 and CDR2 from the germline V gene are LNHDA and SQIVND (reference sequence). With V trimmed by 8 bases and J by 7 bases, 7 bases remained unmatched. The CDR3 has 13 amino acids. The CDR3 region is CASGPTGGQPQHF. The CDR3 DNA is TGTGCCAGTGGACCCACAGGGGGACAGCCCCAGCATTTT.

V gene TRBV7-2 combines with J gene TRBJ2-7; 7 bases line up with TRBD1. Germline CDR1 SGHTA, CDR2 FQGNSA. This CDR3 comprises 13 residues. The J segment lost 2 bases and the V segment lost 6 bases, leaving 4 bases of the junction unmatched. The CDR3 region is CASSDRVTYEQYF. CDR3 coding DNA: TGTGCCAGCAGTGACAGGGTGACCTACGAGCAGTACTTC.

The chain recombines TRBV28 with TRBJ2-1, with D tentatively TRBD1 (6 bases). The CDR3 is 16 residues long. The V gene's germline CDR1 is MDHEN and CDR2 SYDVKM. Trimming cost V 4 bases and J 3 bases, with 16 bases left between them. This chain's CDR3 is CASSSHSGQIYNEQFF. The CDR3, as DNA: TGTGCCAGCAGTTCACACTCAGGACAGATCTACAATGAGCAGTTCTTC.

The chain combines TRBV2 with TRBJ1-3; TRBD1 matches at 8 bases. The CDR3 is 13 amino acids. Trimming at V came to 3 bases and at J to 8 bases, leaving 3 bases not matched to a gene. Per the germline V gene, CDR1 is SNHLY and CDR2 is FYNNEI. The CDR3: CASSDTGGDTIYF. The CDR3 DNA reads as TGTGCCAGCAGTGATACAGGGGGGGACACCATATATTTT.

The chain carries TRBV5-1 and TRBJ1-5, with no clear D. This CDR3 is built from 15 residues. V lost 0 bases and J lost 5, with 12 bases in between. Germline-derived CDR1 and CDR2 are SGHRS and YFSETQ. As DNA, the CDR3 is TGCGCCAGCAGCTTGGCCGGAGGATGGGATCAGCCCCAGCATTTT. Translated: CASSLAGGWDQPQHF.

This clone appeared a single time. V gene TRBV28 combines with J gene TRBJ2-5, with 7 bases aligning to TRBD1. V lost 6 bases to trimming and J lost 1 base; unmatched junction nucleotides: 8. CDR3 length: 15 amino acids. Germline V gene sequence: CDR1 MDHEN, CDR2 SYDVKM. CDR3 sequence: CASRQYGQVQETQYF. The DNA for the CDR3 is TGTGCCAGCAGACAGTACGGACAGGTCCAAGAGACCCAGTACTTC.

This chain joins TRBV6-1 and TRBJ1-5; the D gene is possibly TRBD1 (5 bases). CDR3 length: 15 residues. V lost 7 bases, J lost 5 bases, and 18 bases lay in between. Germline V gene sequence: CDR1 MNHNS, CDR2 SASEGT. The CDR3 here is CASTSGGSGYQPQHF. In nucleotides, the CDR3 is TGTGCCAGCACCTCCGGGGGGTCGGGGTATCAGCCCCAGCATTTT.

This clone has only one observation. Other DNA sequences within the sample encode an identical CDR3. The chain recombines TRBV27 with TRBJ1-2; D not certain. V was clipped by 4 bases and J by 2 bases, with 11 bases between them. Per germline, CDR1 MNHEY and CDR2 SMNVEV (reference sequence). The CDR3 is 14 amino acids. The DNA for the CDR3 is TGTGCCAGCAGTTCGGGTTCTGGGAACTATGGCTACACCTTC. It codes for CASSSGSGNYGYTF.

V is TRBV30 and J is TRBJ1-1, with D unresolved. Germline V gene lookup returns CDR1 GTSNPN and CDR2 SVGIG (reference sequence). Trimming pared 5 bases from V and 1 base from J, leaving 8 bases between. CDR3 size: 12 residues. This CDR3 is CAWGERNTEAFF. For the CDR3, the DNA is TGTGCCTGGGGTGAGAGGAACACTGAAGCTTTCTTT.

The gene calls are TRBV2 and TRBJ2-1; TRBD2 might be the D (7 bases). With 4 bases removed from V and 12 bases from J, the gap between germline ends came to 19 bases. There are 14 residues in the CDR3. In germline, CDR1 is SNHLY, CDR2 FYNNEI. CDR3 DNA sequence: TGTGCCAGCAGTGTTTCAGAGCGAGGGGGGGCGCAGTTCTTC. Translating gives CASSVSERGGAQFF.

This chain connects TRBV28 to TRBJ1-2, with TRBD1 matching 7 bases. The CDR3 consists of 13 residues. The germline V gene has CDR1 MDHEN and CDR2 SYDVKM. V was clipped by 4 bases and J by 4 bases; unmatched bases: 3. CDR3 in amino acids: CASSYDRAYGYTF. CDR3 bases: TGTGCCAGCAGTTACGACAGGGCCTATGGCTACACCTTC.

DNA for the CDR3: TGTGCCAGCAGCATTCGACTAGCGGGGGCGGGTGAGCAGTTCTTC. Amino acids: CASSIRLAGAGEQFF. The rearrangement links TRBV7-2 to TRBJ2-1; TRBD2 aligns across 12 bases. The CDR3 is 15 residues long. From germline, CDR1 is SGHTA and CDR2 FQGNSA. The V segment lost 5 bases and the J segment 9 bases; nucleotides outside the gene matches: 8.

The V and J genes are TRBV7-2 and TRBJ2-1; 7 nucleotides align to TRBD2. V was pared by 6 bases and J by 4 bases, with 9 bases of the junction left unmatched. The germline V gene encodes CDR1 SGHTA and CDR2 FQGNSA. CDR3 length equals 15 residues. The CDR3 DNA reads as TGTGCCAGCAGTCTCATAGCGGGTAGTTACAATGAGCAGTTCTTC. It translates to CASSLIAGSYNEQFF.

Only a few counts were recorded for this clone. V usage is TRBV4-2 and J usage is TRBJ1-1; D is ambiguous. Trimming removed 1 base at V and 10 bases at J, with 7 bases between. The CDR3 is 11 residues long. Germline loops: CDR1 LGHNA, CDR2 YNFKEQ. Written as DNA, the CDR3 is TGTGCCAGCAGCCAAGGGTTAGCAGCTTTCTTT. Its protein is CASSQGLAAFF.